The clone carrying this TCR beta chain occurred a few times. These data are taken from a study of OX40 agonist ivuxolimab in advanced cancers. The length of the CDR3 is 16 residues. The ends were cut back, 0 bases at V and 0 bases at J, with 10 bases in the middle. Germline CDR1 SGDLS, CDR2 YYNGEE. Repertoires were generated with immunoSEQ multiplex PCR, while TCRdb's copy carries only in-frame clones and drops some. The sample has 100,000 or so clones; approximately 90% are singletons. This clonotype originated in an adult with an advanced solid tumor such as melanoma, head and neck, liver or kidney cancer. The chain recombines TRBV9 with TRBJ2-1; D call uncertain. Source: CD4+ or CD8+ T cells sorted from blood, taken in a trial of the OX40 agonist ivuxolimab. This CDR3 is CASSVETASSYNEQFF. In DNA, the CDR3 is TGTGCCAGCAGCGTAGAAACAGCTAGCTCCTACAATGAGCAGTTCTTC.